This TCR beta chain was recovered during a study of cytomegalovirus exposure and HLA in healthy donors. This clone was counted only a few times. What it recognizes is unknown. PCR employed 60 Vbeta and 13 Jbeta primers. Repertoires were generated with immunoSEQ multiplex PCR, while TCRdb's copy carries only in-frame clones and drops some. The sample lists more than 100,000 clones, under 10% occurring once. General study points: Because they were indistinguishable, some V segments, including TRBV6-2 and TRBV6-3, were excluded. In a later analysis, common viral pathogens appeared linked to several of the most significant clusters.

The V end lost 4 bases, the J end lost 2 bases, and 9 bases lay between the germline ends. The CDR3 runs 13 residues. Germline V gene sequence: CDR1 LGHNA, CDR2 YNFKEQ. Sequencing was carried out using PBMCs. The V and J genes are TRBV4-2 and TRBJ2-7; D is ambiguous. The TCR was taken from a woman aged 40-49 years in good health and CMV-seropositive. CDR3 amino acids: CASSPTTAYEQYF. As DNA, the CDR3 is TGTGCCAGCAGCCCAACAACAGCCTACGAGCAGTACTTC.